Following are 11 T cell receptor beta chains from one sample sequenced in a study of CD8 T cells in ankylosing spondylitis. No antigen is known for these receptors. MiXCR, run by TCRdb on the 5' RACE reads, gives a single entry per CDR3 protein. The sample lists a few hundred thousand distinct CDR3 sequences; 20% to 25% were seen once. Whole-study results and caveats: A motif of under ten highly homologous TCR beta variants was seen as apparently characteristic of ankylosing spondylitis blood.

Sequencing was carried out using blood, either unsorted or a sorted T cell fraction (not recorded which). The receptor set was obtained from a male donor with ankylosing spondylitis.

This clonotype occurred a few times. The V gene is TRBV6-1, the J gene TRBJ2-3; 14 bases agree with TRBD2. V shed 2 bases and J 5 bases; nucleotides not matched to a gene: 9. This CDR3 is built from 18 residues. Germline loops: CDR1 MNHNS, CDR2 SASEGT. The CDR3 nucleotides are TGTGCCAGCAGTGAAATCCTGACTAGCGGGGGGGGAGGAGATACGCAGTATTTT. Protein product: CASSEILTSGGGGDTQYF.

V gene TRBV20-1 combines with J gene TRBJ2-1, with 7 bases that match TRBD1. Per germline, CDR1 DFQATT and CDR2 SNEGSKA (reference sequence). The CDR3 length is 14 residues. Trimming took 2 bases from V and 1 from J; bases not matched to a gene: 2. CDR3 sequence: CSARSGGSYNEQFF. DNA for the CDR3: TGCAGTGCTAGATCAGGGGGATCCTACAATGAGCAGTTCTTC.

This chain uses TRBV20-1 with TRBJ2-1; the D gene is possibly TRBD2 (6 bases). Germline V gene lookup returns CDR1 DFQATT and CDR2 SNEGSKA (reference sequence). The ends were cut back, 3 bases at V and 2 bases at J, with 11 bases in the middle. The CDR3 spans 14 residues. CDR3 nucleotide sequence: TGCAGTGCTAGGGACTATGGACCCTACAATGAGCAGTTCTTC. Translating it yields CSARDYGPYNEQFF.

This clonotype occurred a few times. The rearrangement uses TRBV9 and TRBJ1-2; D unresolved. V shed 4 bases and J shed 4 bases, with 11 bases lying between them. This CDR3 has 13 amino acids. In germline, CDR1 is SGDLS, CDR2 YYNGEE. The CDR3 DNA reads as TGTGCCAGCAGCACCTCGGAAGCCTATGGCTACACCTTC. Its protein product is CASSTSEAYGYTF.

This clonotype was counted only a few times. V usage is TRBV5-5 and J usage is TRBJ2-1; TRBD1 agrees at 7 bases. The ends lost 3 bases at V and 1 base at J; junction bases unmatched: 4. Germline V gene sequence: CDR1 SGHKS, CDR2 YYEKEE (reference sequence). The CDR3 loop spans 15 amino acids. CDR3 in amino acids: CASSWTGESYNEQFF. The CDR3 bases are TGTGCCAGCAGCTGGACAGGCGAGTCCTACAATGAGCAGTTCTTC. The full variable domain, in which reference TRBV5-5 and TRBJ2-1 provide the parts outside the CDR3, is DAGVTQSPTHLIKTRGQQVTLRCSPISGHKSVSWYQQVLGQGPQFIFQYYEKEERGRGNFPDRFSARQFPNYSSELNVNALLLGDSALYLCASSWTGESYNEQFFGPGTRLTVL.

This clonotype was seen a handful of times. The DNA of the CDR3 is TGCGCCAGCAGCTTTACCGCGGGGCTCACAGATACGCAGTATTTT. Its protein product is CASSFTAGLTDTQYF. The rearrangement joins TRBV5-1 to TRBJ2-3; tentative D call: TRBD2 (6 bases). The CDR3 spans 15 residues. Germline CDR1 and CDR2: SGHRS and YFSETQ. Trimming pared 2 bases from V and 2 bases from J, leaving 12 bases between. The entire variable domain, with the rest obtained from reference TRBV5-1 and TRBJ2-3, is as follows: KAGVTQTPRYLIKTRGQQVTLSCSPISGHRSVSWYQQTPGQGLQFLFEYFSETQRNKGNFPGRFSGRQFSNSRSEMNVSTLELGDSALYLCASSFTAGLTDTQYFGPGTRLTVL.

This chain connects TRBV5-6 to TRBJ2-7; possible D gene TRBD2, 5 bases. The V gene's germline CDR1 is SGHDT and CDR2 YYEEEE. CDR3 length equals 15 residues. V was shortened by 1 base and J by 3 bases, with 14 bases between the two germline ends. The CDR3 region has the DNA TGTGCCAGCAGCTTGCCAGGCTTCGGGATCTACGAGCAGTACTTC. Its protein is CASSLPGFGIYEQYF.

The chain is built from TRBV7-2 and TRBJ2-1; D unresolved. V was pared by 3 bases and J by 6 bases, with 18 bases between. This CDR3 spans 16 amino acids. Germline V gene lookup returns CDR1 SGHTA and CDR2 FQGNSA. This CDR3 is CASSFVRTVPFNEQFF. In DNA, the CDR3 is TGTGCCAGCAGCTTTGTTCGGACGGTCCCGTTCAATGAGCAGTTCTTC.

This sequence joins TRBV9 and TRBJ1-2; weak D call: TRBD1 (6 bases). V lost 3 bases and J 2 bases, leaving 17 bases between the germline ends. Germline assignment: CDR1 SGDLS and CDR2 YYNGEE. The CDR3 sequence is 16 residues long. The CDR3 spells CASSASGPRGNYGYTF. The CDR3 region has the DNA TGTGCCAGCAGCGCTTCCGGGCCCAGGGGCAACTATGGCTACACCTTC.

V is TRBV11-2 and J is TRBJ2-4; 7 bases align to TRBD1. The germline CDR1 and CDR2 sequences are SGHAT and FQNNGV. The CDR3 sequence is 17 residues long. Trimming took 1 base from V and 4 from J; bases not matched to a gene: 10. DNA of the CDR3: TGTGCCAGCAGCTTAGTCACTGGGACAGAGAGAAAAAACATTCAGTACTTC. It codes for CASSLVTGTERKNIQYF.

This clonotype was found a few times. CDR3 region: CASTRQFNYGYTF. The CDR3 region has the DNA TGTGCCAGCACCAGACAGTTTAACTATGGCTACACCTTC. The rearrangement joins TRBV6-1 to TRBJ1-2, with D perhaps TRBD1 (5 bases). V shed 7 bases and J shed 1 base, with 10 bases lying between them. From germline, CDR1 is MNHNS and CDR2 SASEGT. There are 13 residues in the CDR3.